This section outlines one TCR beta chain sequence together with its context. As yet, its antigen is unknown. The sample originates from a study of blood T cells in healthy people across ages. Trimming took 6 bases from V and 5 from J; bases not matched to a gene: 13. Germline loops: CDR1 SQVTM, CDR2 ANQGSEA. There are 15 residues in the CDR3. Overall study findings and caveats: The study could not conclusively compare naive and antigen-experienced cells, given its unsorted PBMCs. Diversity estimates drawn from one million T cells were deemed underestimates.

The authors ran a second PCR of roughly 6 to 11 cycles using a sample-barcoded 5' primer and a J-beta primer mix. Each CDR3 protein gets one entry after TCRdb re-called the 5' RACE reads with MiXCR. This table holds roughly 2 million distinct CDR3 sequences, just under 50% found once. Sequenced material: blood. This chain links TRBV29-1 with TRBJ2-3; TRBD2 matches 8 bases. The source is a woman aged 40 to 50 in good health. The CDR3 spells CSVAPLAGLGDTQYF. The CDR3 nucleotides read TGCAGCGTGGCCCCTTTAGCGGGATTGGGAGATACGCAGTATTTT.